A single sample is the source of the 13 T cell receptor beta chains below, sequenced in a study of quantifying T cell responses using KT2 cells. Study-level information: cDNA was made from DNase-treated RNA using alpha and beta constant primers.

An oligo carrying a UMI was ligated to the cDNA 3' end. The first PCR ran around 4 cycles with an equimolar RC1.1 and RC1.2 beta primer mix. One entry per CDR3 protein, called by TCRdb with MiXCR from the UMI-ligation and nested PCR reads. Among 52,000 or so distinct CDR3 sequences listed, approximately 13% were seen once. Sequences were obtained from PBMCs spiked with cells of the T cell clone KT2. These receptor sequences come from a human donor.

The V call is TRBV7-3, the J call TRBJ2-7; 12 positions agree with TRBD2. Losses at the gene ends were 6 bases for V and 2 bases for J; bases not matched to a gene: 5. This CDR3 is built from 15 residues. Per germline, CDR1 SGHTA and CDR2 FQGTGA. The CDR3 DNA reads TGTGCCAGCAGGGTTGGACTAGCGGGGACCTACGAGCAGTACTTC. Its translation: CASRVGLAGTYEQYF. The full variable domain, in which reference TRBV7-3 and TRBJ2-7 provide the parts outside the CDR3, is GAGVSQTPSNKVTEKGKYVELRCDPISGHTALYWYRQSLGQGPEFLIYFQGTGAADDSGLPNDRFFAVRPEGSVSTLKIQRTERGDSAVYLCASRVGLAGTYEQYFGPGTRLTVT.

This clonotype turned up a few times. This chain joins TRBV9 and TRBJ2-1, with a weak D call TRBD2 (6 bases). The CDR3 is 13 residues long. V gave up 4 bases and J gave up 8 bases, with 13 bases separating them. CDR1 and CDR2 (germline): SGDLS, YYNGEE. CDR3 sequence: CASSPGGVDEQFF. The CDR3 bases are TGTGCCAGCAGCCCAGGAGGGGTCGATGAGCAGTTCTTC.

CDR3 nucleotides: TGCAGTGCTAGAGAGGGCAGGGACGAGCAGTACTTC. Its translation: CSAREGRDEQYF. V usage is TRBV20-1 and J usage is TRBJ2-7; perhaps TRBD1 as D (5 bases). CDR3 length: 12 amino acids. The germline V gene has CDR1 DFQATT and CDR2 SNEGSKA (reference sequence). Deletions cut 0 bases from V and 5 bases from J, with 8 bases between.

This clonotype came up many times. The J gene is TRBJ2-3, the V gene TRBV7-6, with no clear D. Germline V gene data show CDR1 as SGHVS and CDR2 as FNYEAQ. The V gene lost 5 bases and the J gene lost 0 bases, with 6 bases spanning the gap. The CDR3 loop spans 13 amino acids. The CDR3 sequence: CASSAPSTDTQYF. Here the CDR3 DNA reads TGTGCCAGCAGCGCCCCTAGCACAGATACGCAGTATTTT.

This chain connects TRBV7-9 to TRBJ1-1; D gene uncertain. The V gene's germline CDR1 is SEHNR and CDR2 FQNEAQ (reference sequence). This CDR3 is 13 amino acids long. V lost 3 bases to trimming and J lost 8 bases, with 13 bases between them. The DNA of the CDR3 is TGTGCCAGCAGCTTGAGCCAGAAGCGAGAAGCTTTCTTT. It translates to CASSLSQKREAFF. Full variable domain (remainder filled in from reference TRBV7-9 and TRBJ1-1): DTGVSQNPRHKITKRGQNVTFRCDPISEHNRLYWYRQTLGQGPEFLTYFQNEAQLEKSRLLSDRFSAERPKGSFSTLEIQRTEQGDSAMYLCASSLSQKREAFFGQGTRLTVV.

This clonotype was observed at least ten times. The V gene is TRBV6-5, the J gene TRBJ2-3, with TRBD1 as a possible D gene (6 bases). This CDR3 is built from 17 residues. The ends were cut back, 2 bases at V and 5 bases at J, with 20 bases in the middle. Germline CDR1 and CDR2: MNHEY and SVGAGI. CDR3: CASSYALTVGAGDTQYF. Written as DNA, the CDR3 is TGTGCCAGCAGTTACGCTCTCACAGTGGGGGCCGGAGATACGCAGTATTTT.

This sequence joins TRBV7-9 and TRBJ2-1; either TRBD1 or TRBD2 may supply D (5 bases each). V lost 2 bases, J lost 5 bases, and 19 bases lay in between. The CDR3 totals 17 residues. Per the germline V gene, CDR1 is SEHNR and CDR2 is FQNEAQ (reference sequence). CDR3 sequence reads: CASSLSPLGAPHNEQFF. The CDR3 DNA follows: TGTGCCAGCAGCTTATCTCCTCTCGGGGCTCCCCACAATGAGCAGTTCTTC.

This clonotype was observed a few times. The chain is built from TRBV5-1 and TRBJ2-2; weak D call: TRBD1 (6 bases). The V end was cut by 4 bases, the J end by 3 bases, with 10 bases between. Germline values: CDR1 SGHRS, CDR2 YFSETQ. This CDR3 has 14 residues. CDR3 bases: TGCGCCAGCAGCCAGGGGTCTTACACCGGGGAGCTGTTTTTT. Protein product: CASSQGSYTGELFF.

There are many counts of this clonotype. The chain is built from TRBV25-1 and TRBJ1-1; 7 positions match TRBD1. Germline V lookup: CDR1 MGHDK, CDR2 SYGVNS. V lost 4 bases and J lost 5; bases outside the gene matches: 4. The length of the CDR3 is 13 residues. The DNA of the CDR3 is TGTGCCAGCAGTGCAAACAGGGGAACTGAAGCTTTCTTT. Encoded protein: CASSANRGTEAFF.

This clonotype was found many times. The chain employs TRBV6-2 or TRBV6-3 and TRBJ2-3; no definite D call. There are 11 residues in the CDR3. Germline V gives CDR1 MNHEY, CDR2 SVGEGT. The V end was cut by 5 bases, the J end by 4 bases, with 4 bases between. In nucleotides, the CDR3 is TGTGCCAGCAGTCGATCAGATACGCAGTATTTT. Residues: CASSRSDTQYF.

This clonotype was seen repeatedly, ten times or more. The chain uses TRBV6-2 or TRBV6-3 and TRBJ1-4; TRBD1 is a possible D gene (6 bases). Germline V CDR1 and CDR2: MNHEY, SVGEGT. With 5 bases removed from V and 10 bases from J, the gap between germline ends came to 26 bases. The CDR3 has 17 amino acids. CDR3 amino acids: CASSDLPPGHRIGKLFF. DNA for the CDR3: TGTGCCAGCAGTGACCTCCCGCCGGGACATCGAATCGGAAAACTGTTTTTT.

Relative to its sample, this clonotype is medium-sized. The chain carries TRBV6-1 and TRBJ2-7, with TRBD2 matching over 9 bases. This CDR3 is 15 amino acids long. CDR1 is MNHNS, CDR2 SASEGT, per germline. Trimming took 7 bases from V and 0 from J; bases not matched to a gene: 7. The CDR3 here is CASTQETSGSYEQYF. CDR3 DNA: TGTGCCAGCACCCAAGAGACTAGCGGCTCCTACGAGCAGTACTTC.

The chain is built from TRBV10-1 and TRBJ2-2; the D gene could be TRBD1 or TRBD2 (5 bases each). The CDR3 is 12 amino acids. V was trimmed by 8 bases and J by 3 bases, leaving 7 bases between them. Per the germline V gene, CDR1 is WNHNN and CDR2 is SYGVQD (reference sequence). The CDR3 region has the DNA TGCGCCAGCCCGGGACACACCGGGGAGCTGTTTTTT. Translated: CASPGHTGELFF.